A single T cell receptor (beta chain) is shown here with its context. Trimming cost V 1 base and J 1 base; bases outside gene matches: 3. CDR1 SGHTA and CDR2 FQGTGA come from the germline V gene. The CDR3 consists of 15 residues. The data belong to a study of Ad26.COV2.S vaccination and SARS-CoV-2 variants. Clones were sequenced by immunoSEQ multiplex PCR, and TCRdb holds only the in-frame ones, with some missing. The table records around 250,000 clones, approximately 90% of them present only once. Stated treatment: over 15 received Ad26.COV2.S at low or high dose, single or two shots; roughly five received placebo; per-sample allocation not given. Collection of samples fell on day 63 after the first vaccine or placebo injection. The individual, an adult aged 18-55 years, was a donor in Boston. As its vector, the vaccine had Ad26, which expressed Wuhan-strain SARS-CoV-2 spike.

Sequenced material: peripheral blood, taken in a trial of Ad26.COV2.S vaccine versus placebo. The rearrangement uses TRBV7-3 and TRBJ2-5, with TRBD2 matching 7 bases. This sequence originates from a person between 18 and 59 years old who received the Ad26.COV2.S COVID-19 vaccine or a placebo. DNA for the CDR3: TGTGCCAGCAGCTTAATGTCTAGCGGCCAAGAGACCCAGTACTTC. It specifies CASSLMSSGQETQYF. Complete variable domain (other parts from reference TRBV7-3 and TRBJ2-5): GAGVSQTPSNKVTEKGKYVELRCDPISGHTALYWYRQSLGQGPEFLIYFQGTGAADDSGLPNDRFFAVRPEGSVSTLKIQRTERGDSAVYLCASSLMSSGQETQYFGPGTRLLVL.